The 2 T cell receptor beta chains reported below all come from one sample, sequenced in a study of T-cell reconstitution after alpha-beta-depleted transplantation in children. As it was prepared, the TCRbeta library received unique molecular identifiers. TCRdb analysed the PCR reads with MiXCR anew, one entry per CDR3 protein. Of 300,000 to 400,000 distinct CDR3 sequences in the sample, roughly 16% were seen once. The material was PBMCs, mostly from graft donor cells, obtained 360 days after TCRalphabeta/CD19-depleted stem cell transplant. The receptors originated from a male patient aged 2-15 years who had a stem cell transplant for acute lymphoblastic leukemia, so the T cells may come from the graft donor.

The chain recombines TRBV14 with TRBJ2-3, with 12 bases that match TRBD2. The germline gives CDR1 SGHDN, CDR2 FVKESK. J was trimmed by 5 bases and V by 1 base; bases with no gene match: 1. The CDR3 sequence is 15 residues long. CDR3 bases: TGTGCCAGCAGCCAAGGGACTAGCGGGAAAGATACGCAGTATTTT. As protein: CASSQGTSGKDTQYF.

This sequence joins TRBV29-1 and TRBJ2-1; D is undetermined. The CDR3 totals 13 residues. Germline V gene data show CDR1 as SQVTM and CDR2 as ANQGSEA. V was shortened by 7 bases and J by 0 bases, with 10 bases between the two germline ends. The CDR3 DNA is TGCAGCGGGGCCGCGGACTCCTACAATGAGCAGTTCTTC. It is translated as CSGAADSYNEQFF.